The TCR beta chain under discussion was sequenced for a study of blood T cell repertoires in COVID-19. Sequencing used immunoSEQ multiplex PCR; TCRdb keeps in-frame clones, though not all of them. The sample records 300,000 to 350,000 clones, roughly nine tenths being singletons. V dropped 5 bases and J dropped 0 bases, with 13 bases sitting between them. The germline CDR1 and CDR2 sequences are SGHAT and FQNNGV. This CDR3 has 16 residues. The J gene is TRBJ2-2, the V gene TRBV11-2; D perhaps matches TRBD2 (6 bases). The sequence was collected from a woman aged 25 to 39 with COVID-19, enrolled during active disease. Sequencing was performed on peripheral blood. The CDR3 is CASSPAGLANTGELFF. The CDR3 nucleotides are TGTGCCAGCAGCCCAGCGGGCCTCGCGAACACCGGGGAGCTGTTTTTT.